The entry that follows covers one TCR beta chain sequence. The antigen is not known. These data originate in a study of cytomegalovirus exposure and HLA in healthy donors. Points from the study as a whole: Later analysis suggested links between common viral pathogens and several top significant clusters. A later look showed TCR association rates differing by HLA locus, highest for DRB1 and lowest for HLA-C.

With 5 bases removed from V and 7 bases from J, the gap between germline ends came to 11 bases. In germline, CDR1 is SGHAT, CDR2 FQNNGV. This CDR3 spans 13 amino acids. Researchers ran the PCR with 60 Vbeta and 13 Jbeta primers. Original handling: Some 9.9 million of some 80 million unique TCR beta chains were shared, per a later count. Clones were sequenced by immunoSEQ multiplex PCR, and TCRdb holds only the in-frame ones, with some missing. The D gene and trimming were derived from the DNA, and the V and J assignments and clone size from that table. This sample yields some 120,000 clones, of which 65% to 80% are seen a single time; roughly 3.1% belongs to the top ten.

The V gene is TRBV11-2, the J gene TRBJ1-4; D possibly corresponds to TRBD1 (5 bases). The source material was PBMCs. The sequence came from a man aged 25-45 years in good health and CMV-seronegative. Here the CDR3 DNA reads TGTGCCAGCAGCCTGCGGGGGACTGAAAAACTGTTTTTT. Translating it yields CASSLRGTEKLFF.